This TCR beta chain was recorded in a study of cytomegalovirus exposure and HLA in healthy donors. This CDR3 contains 17 residues. With 3 bases clipped from V and 3 bases from J, the junction kept 8 bases outside the gene matches. Germline assignment: CDR1 SGDLS and CDR2 YYNGEE. Assay: immunoSEQ multiplex PCR; the TCRdb copy retains only in-frame clones and omits some. This table holds tens of thousands of clones, roughly 92% found once. In the case of this clone: Its target is unknown.

The study's findings and limits: TCR clusters originating in the first cohort tended to co-occur in the 110 or so validation repertoires, according to a later analysis. In vitro data verified a few CMV-associated chains as specific for CMV antigens. For most TCR sequences rarity was the rule, although some public TCRs occurred in many donors.

This receptor was identified in a woman aged 25 to 39 in good health and CMV-seropositive. Input material: PBMCs. This chain joins TRBV9 and TRBJ2-1; 11 bases agree with TRBD2. This CDR3 is CASSAEGLAVIYNEQFF. The CDR3 DNA sequence: TGTGCCAGCAGCGCCGAGGGACTAGCGGTAATCTACAATGAGCAGTTCTTC. Variable domain in full (rest from reference TRBV9 and TRBJ2-1): DSGVTQTPKHLITATGQRVTLRCSPRSGDLSVYWYQQSLDQGLQFLIQYYNGEERAKGNILERFSAQQFPDLHSELNLSSLELGDSALYFCASSAEGLAVIYNEQFFGPGTRLTVL.